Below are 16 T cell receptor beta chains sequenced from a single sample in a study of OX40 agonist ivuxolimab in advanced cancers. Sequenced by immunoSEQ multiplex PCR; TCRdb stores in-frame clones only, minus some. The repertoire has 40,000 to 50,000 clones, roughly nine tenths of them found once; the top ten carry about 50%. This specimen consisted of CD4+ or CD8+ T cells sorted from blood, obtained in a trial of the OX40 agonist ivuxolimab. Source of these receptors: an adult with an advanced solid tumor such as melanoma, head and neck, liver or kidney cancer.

The CDR3 DNA reads TGTGCCAGCAGGTGGACAGGGTCGTCTGAAAAACTGTTTTTT. The encoded protein is CASRWTGSSEKLFF. This chain links TRBV6-5 with TRBJ1-4, with 8 bases aligning to TRBD1. V lost 6 bases and J lost 7; bases outside the gene matches: 7. This CDR3 is 14 amino acids long. The germline gives CDR1 MNHEY, CDR2 SVGAGI.

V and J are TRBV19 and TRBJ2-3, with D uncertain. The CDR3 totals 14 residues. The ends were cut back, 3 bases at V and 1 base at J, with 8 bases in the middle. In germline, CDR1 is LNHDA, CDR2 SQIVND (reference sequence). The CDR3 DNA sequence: TGTGCCAGTAGTATTCTTCAACGCACAGATACGCAGTATTTT. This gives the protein CASSILQRTDTQYF.

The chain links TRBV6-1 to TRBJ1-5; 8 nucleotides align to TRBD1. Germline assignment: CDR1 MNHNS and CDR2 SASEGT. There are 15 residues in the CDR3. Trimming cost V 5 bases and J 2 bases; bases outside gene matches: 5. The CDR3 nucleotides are TGTGCCAGCAGTTTACCGACAGGGGGCAATCAGCCCCAGCATTTT. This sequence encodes CASSLPTGGNQPQHF.

The CDR3 is CASLRDRDLYEQYF. DNA of the CDR3: TGTGCCAGTCTCCGGGACAGGGACTTATACGAGCAGTACTTC. This chain joins TRBV6-6 and TRBJ2-7, with 9 bases identical to TRBD1. This CDR3 has 14 amino acids. The V and J ends lost 9 bases and 4 bases, in that order; junction bases with no gene match: 10. Looked up from germline, CDR1 is MNHNY and CDR2 is SVGAGI (reference sequence).

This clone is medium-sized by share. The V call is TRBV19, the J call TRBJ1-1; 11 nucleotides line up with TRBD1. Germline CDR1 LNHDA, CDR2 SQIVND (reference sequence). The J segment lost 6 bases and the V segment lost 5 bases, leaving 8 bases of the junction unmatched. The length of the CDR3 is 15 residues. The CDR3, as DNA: TGTGCCAGTAGTGAATTCGGACAGGGGGCTTCTGAAGCTTTCTTT. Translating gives CASSEFGQGASEAFF.

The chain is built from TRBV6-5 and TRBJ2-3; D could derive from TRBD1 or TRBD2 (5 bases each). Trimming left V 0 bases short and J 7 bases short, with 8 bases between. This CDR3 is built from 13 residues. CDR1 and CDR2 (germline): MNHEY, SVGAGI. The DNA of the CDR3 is TGTGCCAGCAGTTACTCTGAGGGGAATACGCAGTATTTT. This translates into CASSYSEGNTQYF.

The CDR3 coding sequence is TGTGCCAGCAGCTTGGCCGCAGGGGGCCTCTACGAGCAGTACTTC. Amino acid sequence: CASSLAAGGLYEQYF. V and J are TRBV5-4 and TRBJ2-5, with 8 bases identical to TRBD1. The J call is doubtful: the DNA matches TRBJ2-7 better. Germline loops: CDR1 SGHNT, CDR2 YYREEE (reference sequence). This CDR3 spans 15 amino acids.

The CDR3 bases are TGTGCCAGCAGCCGGACTAGTTCCGAGACCCAGTACTTC. Protein: CASSRTSSETQYF. The chain has TRBV5-4 and TRBJ2-5, with 7 bases identical to TRBD2. V lost 4 bases to trimming and J lost 5 bases; unmatched junction nucleotides: 5. The CDR3 totals 13 residues. The germline CDR1 and CDR2 sequences are SGHNT and YYREEE (reference sequence).

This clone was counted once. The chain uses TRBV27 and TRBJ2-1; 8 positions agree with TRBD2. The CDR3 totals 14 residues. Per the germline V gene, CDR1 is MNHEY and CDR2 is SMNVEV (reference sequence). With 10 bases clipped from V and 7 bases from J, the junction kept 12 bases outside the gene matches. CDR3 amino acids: CATRLAQKGNEQFF. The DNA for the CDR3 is TGTGCCACCAGACTAGCGCAAAAGGGGAATGAGCAGTTCTTC.

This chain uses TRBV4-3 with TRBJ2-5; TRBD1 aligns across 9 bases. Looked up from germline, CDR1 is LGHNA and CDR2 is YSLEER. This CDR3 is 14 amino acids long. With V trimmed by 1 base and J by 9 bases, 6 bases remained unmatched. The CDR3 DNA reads TGCGCCAGCAGCCAAGTAGGGACAGGGTTGCCCCAGTACTTC. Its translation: CASSQVGTGLPQYF.

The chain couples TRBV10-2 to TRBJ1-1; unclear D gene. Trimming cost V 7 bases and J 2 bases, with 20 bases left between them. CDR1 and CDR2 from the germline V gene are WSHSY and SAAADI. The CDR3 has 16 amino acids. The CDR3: CASTRYAHHPNTEAFF. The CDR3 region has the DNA TGCGCCAGCACCCGGTACGCACACCACCCCAACACTGAAGCTTTCTTT.

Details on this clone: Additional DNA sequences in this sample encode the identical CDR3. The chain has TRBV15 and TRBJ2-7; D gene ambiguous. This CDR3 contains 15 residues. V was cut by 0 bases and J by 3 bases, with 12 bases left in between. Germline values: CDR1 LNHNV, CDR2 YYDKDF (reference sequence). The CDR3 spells CATSRDSGGLYEQYF. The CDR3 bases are TGTGCCACCAGCAGAGATTCAGGCGGCCTCTACGAGCAGTACTTC. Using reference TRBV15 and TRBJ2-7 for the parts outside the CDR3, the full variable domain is DAMVIQNPRYQVTQFGKPVTLSCSQTLNHNVMYWYQQKSSQAPKLLFHYYDKDFNNEADTPDNFQSRRPNTSFCFLDIRSPGLGDTAMYLCATSRDSGGLYEQYFGPGTRLTVT.

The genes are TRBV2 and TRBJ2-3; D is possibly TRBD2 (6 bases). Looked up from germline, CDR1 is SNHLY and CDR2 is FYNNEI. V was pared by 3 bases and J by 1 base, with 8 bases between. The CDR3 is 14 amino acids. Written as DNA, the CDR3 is TGTGCCAGCAGTGAGGGCGGGGGCACAGATACGCAGTATTTT. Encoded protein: CASSEGGGTDTQYF.

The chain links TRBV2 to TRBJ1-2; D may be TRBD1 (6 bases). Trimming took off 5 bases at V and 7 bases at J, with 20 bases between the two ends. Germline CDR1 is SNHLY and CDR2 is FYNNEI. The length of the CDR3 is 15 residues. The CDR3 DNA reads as TGTGCCAGCAGTTACCAGGGGCCAAGGGTATCTGGCTACACCTTC. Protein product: CASSYQGPRVSGYTF.

The CDR3 DNA reads TGTGCCTGGAGTGGAGGGGGCAATCAGCCCCAGCATTTT. Its protein is CAWSGGGNQPQHF. The chain carries TRBV30 and TRBJ1-5, with D maybe TRBD1 (5 bases). Germline CDR1 reads GTSNPN; CDR2 reads SVGIG (reference sequence). The V and J ends lost 1 base and 2 bases respectively, with 6 bases between them. There are 13 residues in the CDR3. The entire variable domain, with the rest obtained from reference TRBV30 and TRBJ1-5, is as follows: SQTIHQWPATLVQPVGSPLSLECTVEGTSNPNLYWYRQAAGRGLQLLFYSVGIGQISSEVPQNLSASRPQDRQFILSSKKLLLSDSGFYLCAWSGGGNQPQHFGDGTRLSIL.

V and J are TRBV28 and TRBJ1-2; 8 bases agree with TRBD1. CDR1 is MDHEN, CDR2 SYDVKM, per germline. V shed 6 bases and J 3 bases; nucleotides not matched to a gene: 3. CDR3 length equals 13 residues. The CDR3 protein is CASRKTGDYGYTF. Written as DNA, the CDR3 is TGTGCCAGCAGGAAGACAGGGGACTATGGCTACACCTTC.